These 32 T cell receptor beta chains came from one sample sequenced in a study of cytomegalovirus exposure and HLA in healthy donors. Sequenced by immunoSEQ multiplex PCR; TCRdb stores in-frame clones only, minus some. The sample consists of roughly 150,000 clones, approximately 84% of them appearing once. The sequenced material came from PBMCs. Receptors originate from a man aged 25 to 45 in good health and CMV-seropositive.

The chain links TRBV9 to TRBJ1-2, with TRBD1 matching 8 bases. Germline lookup yields CDR1 SGDLS and CDR2 YYNGEE. The junction had 15 bases not matched to a gene; V was cut back by 4 bases and J by 4 bases. This CDR3 spans 17 amino acids. The CDR3 here is CASSHDGRGLRAYGYTF. CDR3 nucleotide sequence: TGTGCCAGCAGCCATGATGGCAGGGGGCTCCGGGCCTATGGCTACACCTTC.

This clone has only a few counts. The J gene is TRBJ1-1, the V gene TRBV25-1; 8 bases agree with TRBD1. The CDR3 covers 16 residues. Germline CDR1 reads MGHDK; CDR2 reads SYGVNS. Trimming took 1 base from V and 4 from J; bases not matched to a gene: 8. Here the CDR3 reads CASSESRQGAGTEAFF. As DNA, the CDR3 is TGTGCCAGCAGTGAATCTAGGCAGGGGGCAGGCACTGAAGCTTTCTTT.

The V gene is TRBV29-1, the J gene TRBJ2-7; 8 positions match TRBD2. CDR3 length equals 14 residues. The V segment lost 4 bases and the J segment 0 bases; nucleotides outside the gene matches: 5. The germline CDR1 and CDR2 sequences are SQVTM and ANQGSEA. CDR3 region: CSVARGGSSYEQYF. The CDR3 DNA sequence: TGCAGCGTTGCTCGGGGGGGGAGCTCCTACGAGCAGTACTTC.

This chain uses TRBV6-5 with TRBJ2-7; possible D gene TRBD1, 5 bases. Trimming shortened V by 6 bases and J by 1 base, and 16 bases separated the two germline ends. The CDR3 runs 15 residues. Per the germline V gene, CDR1 is MNHEY and CDR2 is SVGAGI. In DNA form, the CDR3 reads TGTGCCAGCAGCCGATTCCCAGCAGGGTCCTACGAGCAGTACTTC. Amino acids: CASSRFPAGSYEQYF.

The chain couples TRBV6-5 to TRBJ1-2; possible D gene TRBD1, 5 bases. This CDR3 comprises 15 residues. CDR1 is MNHEY and CDR2 is SVGAGI in the germline V gene. The germline V and J ends were trimmed by 6 bases and 3 bases, with 17 bases remaining between them. For the CDR3, the DNA is TGTGCCAGCAGCCGCGGGGCAGGGAGAGACTATGGCTACACCTTC. This sequence encodes CASSRGAGRDYGYTF.

This clone was recorded once. This chain links TRBV7-6 with TRBJ2-1; 13 bases match TRBD2. Germline V CDR1 and CDR2: SGHVS, FNYEAQ. This CDR3 is built from 16 residues. Trimming took 3 bases from V and 7 from J; bases not matched to a gene: 6. The CDR3 DNA reads as TGTGCCAGCAGCTTCTGGACTAGCGGGAGTTTGAATGAGCAGTTCTTC. It codes for CASSFWTSGSLNEQFF.

Only one count was recorded for this clone. The genes are TRBV5-1 and TRBJ2-5; TRBD1 matches at 10 bases. With 0 bases clipped from V and 3 bases from J, the junction kept 5 bases outside the gene matches. The CDR3 extends over 16 amino acids. Germline CDR1 and CDR2: SGHRS and YFSETQ. For the CDR3, the DNA is TGCGCCAGCAGCTTGGAGGGACAGGGGAGGGAAGAGACCCAGTACTTC. Amino acids: CASSLEGQGREETQYF.

This chain joins TRBV11-2 and TRBJ2-7, with 10 bases matching TRBD1. J lost 6 bases, V lost 6 bases, and 5 bases had no gene match. The CDR3 is 13 residues long. Germline assignment: CDR1 SGHAT and CDR2 FQNNGV. This chain's CDR3 is CASRATGGGEQYF. As DNA, the CDR3 is TGTGCCAGCAGGGCGACAGGGGGCGGCGAGCAGTACTTC.

The genes are TRBV4-1 and TRBJ2-2; a weak D match, TRBD2 (7 bases). Deletions cut 0 bases from V and 4 bases from J, with 12 bases between. CDR3 length equals 16 residues. Looked up from germline, CDR1 is MGHRA and CDR2 is YSYEKL. The CDR3 coding sequence is TGCGCCAGCAGCCAAGACGGGGGGCCGGGCACCGGGGAGCTGTTTTTT. Translating it yields CASSQDGGPGTGELFF.

The chain recombines TRBV14 with TRBJ1-1; D might be TRBD1 (5 bases). Germline V lookup: CDR1 SGHDN, CDR2 FVKESK. The CDR3 is made up of 15 amino acids. V dropped 2 bases and J dropped 3 bases, with 13 bases sitting between them. The CDR3 is CASSQWGGRHTEAFF. Written as DNA, the CDR3 is TGTGCCAGCAGCCAATGGGGGGGTCGTCACACTGAAGCTTTCTTT.

The rearrangement uses TRBV4-3 and TRBJ2-2; D not certain. The CDR3 is 16 residues long. V lost 0 bases and J 1 base, leaving 9 bases between the germline ends. The V gene's germline CDR1 is LGHNA and CDR2 YSLEER. CDR3 nucleotides: TGCGCCAGCAGCCAAGACACGGCAGGGAACACCGGGGAGCTGTTTTTT. Translating it yields CASSQDTAGNTGELFF.

This chain links TRBV5-6 with TRBJ1-1; 7 nucleotides line up with TRBD1. CDR1 and CDR2 (germline): SGHDT, YYEEEE. V lost 5 bases and J lost 3; bases outside the gene matches: 4. The CDR3 spans 13 residues. In DNA form, the CDR3 reads TGTGCCAGCAGTCCGACAGGGTACACTGAAGCTTTCTTT. It encodes CASSPTGYTEAFF.

The CDR3 sequence is CASSSGGGSNQPQHF. For the CDR3, the DNA is TGTGCCAGCAGTTCTGGAGGGGGCAGCAATCAGCCCCAGCATTTT. The V call is TRBV27, the J call TRBJ1-5; 7 nucleotides agree with TRBD1. With 4 bases clipped from V and 1 base from J, the junction kept 4 bases outside the gene matches. The CDR3 is 15 amino acids. The V gene's germline CDR1 is MNHEY and CDR2 SMNVEV (reference sequence).

The chain links TRBV5-4 to TRBJ2-3; 11 bases are a match to TRBD2. V lost 5 bases to trimming and J lost 4 bases; unmatched junction nucleotides: 3. Germline-derived CDR1 and CDR2 are SGHNT and YYREEE (reference sequence). This CDR3 has 14 residues. CDR3 amino acids: CASRTSGSADTQYF. CDR3 DNA: TGTGCCAGCAGAACTAGCGGGAGTGCAGATACGCAGTATTTT.

The chain is built from TRBV5-4 and TRBJ2-3; 11 bases fit TRBD2. Trimming cost V 0 bases and J 5 bases; bases outside gene matches: 2. The CDR3 loop spans 15 amino acids. Germline assignment: CDR1 SGHNT and CDR2 YYREEE (reference sequence). Here the CDR3 reads CASSLGLAGGDTQYF. The CDR3 DNA follows: TGTGCCAGCAGCTTGGGGCTAGCGGGGGGAGATACGCAGTATTTT.

The gene calls are TRBV18 and TRBJ2-7; 9 bases are shared with TRBD2. V lost 1 base and J lost 6; bases outside the gene matches: 7. The CDR3 extends over 15 amino acids. Germline values: CDR1 KGHSH, CDR2 LQKENI. The CDR3 is CASSPRAGGFGEQYF. CDR3 nucleotide sequence: TGTGCCAGCTCACCACGAGCGGGAGGATTCGGCGAGCAGTACTTC.

The V call is TRBV20-1, the J call TRBJ2-3, with D uncertain. Germline V lookup: CDR1 DFQATT, CDR2 SNEGSKA (reference sequence). V was clipped by 3 bases and J by 6 bases, with 7 bases between them. The CDR3 length is 11 residues. The CDR3 coding sequence is TGCAGTGCTAGTCACGGTGATACGCAGTATTTT. It specifies CSASHGDTQYF.

The table lists this clone with a few counts. The chain joins TRBV4-2 to TRBJ2-2, with TRBD2 matching 7 bases. CDR1 and CDR2 from the germline V gene are LGHNA and YNFKEQ. Germline trimming cut 5 bases from V and 3 bases from J; bases unmatched to any gene: 12. The CDR3 consists of 17 residues. This chain's CDR3 is CASSLGGGLVDTGELFF. In DNA, the CDR3 is TGTGCCAGCAGCTTGGGCGGGGGATTGGTTGACACCGGGGAGCTGTTTTTT.

J is TRBJ2-7 and V is TRBV11-2, with D tentatively TRBD2 (7 bases). CDR1 is SGHAT and CDR2 is FQNNGV in the germline V gene. The CDR3 loop spans 15 amino acids. Trimming pared 4 bases from V and 2 bases from J, leaving 15 bases between. DNA for the CDR3: TGTGCCAGCAGCTCCCTGGGAGGGGGACCCTACGAGCAGTACTTC. Its protein product is CASSSLGGGPYEQYF. The full variable domain, in which reference TRBV11-2 and TRBJ2-7 provide the parts outside the CDR3, is EAGVAQSPRYKIIEKRQSVAFWCNPISGHATLYWYQQILGQGPKLLIQFQNNGVVDDSQLPKDRFSAERLKGVDSTLKIQPAKLEDSAVYLCASSSLGGGPYEQYFGPGTRLTVT.

This chain connects TRBV5-1 to TRBJ2-7; D might be TRBD1 (5 bases). CDR3 length equals 13 residues. Germline CDR1 SGHRS, CDR2 YFSETQ. Trimming took 2 bases from V and 4 from J, leaving 10 bases between them. The CDR3 DNA reads as TGCGCCAGCAGCTTCAGACAGTCTTACGAGCAGTACTTC. This translates into CASSFRQSYEQYF.

The chain combines TRBV7-3 with TRBJ2-5, with TRBD1 matching 8 bases. In germline, CDR1 is SGHTA, CDR2 FQGTGA. This CDR3 is 13 amino acids long. The V and J ends lost 4 bases and 5 bases, in that order; junction bases with no gene match: 3. CDR3 DNA: TGTGCCAGCAGCTCGACAGGGGCTGAGACCCAGTACTTC. It translates to CASSSTGAETQYF.

The chain is built from TRBV5-1 and TRBJ2-1, with 12 bases aligning to TRBD2. Trimming cost V 3 bases and J 8 bases; bases outside gene matches: 6. Germline V gives CDR1 SGHRS, CDR2 YFSETQ. The CDR3 totals 15 residues. The CDR3 region has the DNA TGCGCCAGCAGCTCTAGCGGGAGGGCCATAGATGAGCAGTTCTTC. Translated, it gives CASSSSGRAIDEQFF.

The chain joins TRBV19 to TRBJ1-5; D is possibly TRBD1 (5 bases). The CDR3 has 15 residues. With 7 bases removed from V and 1 base from J, the gap between germline ends came to 14 bases. CDR1 and CDR2 from the germline V gene are LNHDA and SQIVND (reference sequence). Here the CDR3 DNA reads TGTGCCAGTAATCCGGTCGGGGGGAGCAATCAGCCCCAGCATTTT. Translating it yields CASNPVGGSNQPQHF.

The J gene is TRBJ2-3, the V gene TRBV19, with 7 bases matching TRBD2. CDR1 and CDR2 (germline): LNHDA, SQIVND (reference sequence). The CDR3 covers 12 residues. V shed 6 bases and J 13 bases; nucleotides not matched to a gene: 10. The DNA for the CDR3 is TGTGCCAGTAGAGCGACTAGCCAAATCAAGTATTTT. As protein: CASRATSQIKYF.

This rearrangement joins TRBV27 to TRBJ2-2, with a tentative D call TRBD1 (6 bases). Trimming left V 4 bases short and J 5 bases short, with 14 bases between. Germline CDR1 reads MNHEY; CDR2 reads SMNVEV (reference sequence). The CDR3 contains 15 residues. The CDR3 region has the DNA TGTGCCAGCAGTTCTCGGACAGCCTTAACCGGGGAGCTGTTTTTT. Encoded protein: CASSSRTALTGELFF.

This clone was seen a single time. This chain joins TRBV19 and TRBJ2-1; perhaps TRBD1 as D (5 bases). Trimming cost V 3 bases and J 5 bases, with 17 bases left between them. The CDR3 loop spans 16 amino acids. Germline loops: CDR1 LNHDA, CDR2 SQIVND (reference sequence). The CDR3: CASSMGKGPGNNEQFF. The CDR3 region has the DNA TGTGCCAGTAGTATGGGGAAGGGGCCCGGCAACAATGAGCAGTTCTTC.

This chain uses TRBV28 with TRBJ2-7; no firm D call. Germline loops: CDR1 MDHEN, CDR2 SYDVKM. Trimming shortened V by 6 bases and J by 5 bases, and 17 bases separated the two germline ends. CDR3 length equals 14 residues. DNA of the CDR3: TGTGCCAGCAGGCCCCCGGGTCCACGGGACGAGCAGTACTTC. Residues: CASRPPGPRDEQYF.

This clone was seen only once. The chain carries TRBV9 and TRBJ2-3, with TRBD2 identical over 8 bases. This CDR3 comprises 14 residues. CDR1 is SGDLS and CDR2 is YYNGEE in the germline V gene. Trimming at V came to 6 bases and at J to 11 bases, leaving 14 bases not matched to a gene. CDR3 in amino acids: CASTAGSGGTMQYF. The DNA for the CDR3 is TGTGCCAGCACCGCTGGGAGCGGGGGAACAATGCAGTATTTT.

The chain combines TRBV7-9 with TRBJ1-2, with 7 bases fitting TRBD1. J was trimmed by 4 bases and V by 5 bases; bases with no gene match: 4. CDR3 length equals 13 residues. CDR1 and CDR2 (germline): SEHNR, FQNEAQ (reference sequence). The CDR3 DNA reads TGTGCCAGCAGCCCCGGGACAGTCTATGGCTACACCTTC. The encoded protein is CASSPGTVYGYTF.

This chain uses TRBV29-1 with TRBJ1-2; no reliable D call. V dropped 3 bases and J dropped 4 bases, with 12 bases sitting between them. Germline V gene data show CDR1 as SQVTM and CDR2 as ANQGSEA. The CDR3 contains 13 residues. DNA for the CDR3: TGCAGCGTTGAGTCCCGGACTGGCTATGGCTACACCTTC. Protein: CSVESRTGYGYTF.

This clone has just a few counts. V is TRBV15 and J is TRBJ2-6, with D maybe TRBD2 (5 bases). Deletions cut 0 bases from V and 4 bases from J, with 10 bases between. Per germline, CDR1 LNHNV and CDR2 YYDKDF (reference sequence). The CDR3 sequence is 16 residues long. The CDR3 sequence: CATSRDSGGGANVLTF. CDR3 sequence (DNA): TGTGCCACCAGCAGAGATTCTGGAGGAGGGGCCAACGTCCTGACTTTC.

The chain employs TRBV6-6 and TRBJ1-2, with unresolved D. The V end lost 4 bases, the J end lost 8 bases, and 14 bases lay between the germline ends. The CDR3 runs 13 residues. The germline V gene encodes CDR1 MNHNY and CDR2 SVGAGI (reference sequence). In DNA, the CDR3 is TGTGCCAGCAGTTCGTCGACTCGGGAAGGCTACACCTTC. It codes for CASSSSTREGYTF.